This entry features one T cell receptor (beta chain) sequence. No antigen is known for it. This sample was taken from a study of cytomegalovirus exposure and HLA in healthy donors. Study context: The 110 million or so unique TCR beta sequences, from 150 million to 200 million T cells, were found by an earlier analysis. Study-wide results and limits: The investigators catalogued 150 or so TCR beta chains as cytomegalovirus-associated.

It was with 60 Vbeta and 13 Jbeta primers that the PCR ran. Libraries were prepared by immunoSEQ multiplex PCR; TCRdb keeps only in-frame clonotypes and omits some of them. Found here are 210,000 or so clones, roughly 80% of them singletons; the top ten hold about 0.22%. Germline V lookup: CDR1 SGHRS, CDR2 YFSETQ. The J segment lost 5 bases and the V segment lost 4 bases, leaving 2 bases of the junction unmatched. The CDR3 runs to 13 residues. The TCR comes from a girl aged 2-10 years in good health and CMV-seronegative. The chain uses TRBV5-1 and TRBJ2-7, with 11 bases fitting TRBD1. The sequencing input was PBMCs. Here the CDR3 reads CASSVDRGHEQYF. In nucleotides, the CDR3 is TGCGCCAGCAGCGTGGACAGGGGGCACGAGCAGTACTTC.